The 7 T cell receptor beta chains below were found in one sample sequenced in a study of T cells in Graves' hyperthyroidism and ophthalmopathy. TCR beta CDR3 sequences were amplified from RNA transcripts. HTBI primers were the set used in a first-round RT-PCR of the TCR CDR3. TCRdb reanalysed the multiplex PCR reads using MiXCR and keeps one entry per CDR3 protein. The sample has about half a million distinct CDR3 sequences, roughly 25% seen once; the top ten hold 11%. Sequencing input: blood. The receptors were gathered from a woman aged 25 to 39 with Graves' ophthalmopathy.

This sequence joins TRBV10-3 and TRBJ2-1; no clear D. CDR3 length: 11 residues. The V end was cut by 8 bases, the J end by 10 bases, with 12 bases between. The germline V gene has CDR1 ENHRY and CDR2 SYGVKD. CDR3 nucleotides: TGTGCCATCGGAAAAGACGGGGAGCAGTTCTTC. It is translated as CAIGKDGEQFF.

The sample holds many counts of this clonotype. This chain uses TRBV20-1 with TRBJ2-5; possibly TRBD1 for D (6 bases). The germline CDR1 and CDR2 sequences are DFQATT and SNEGSKA (reference sequence). The CDR3 runs to 17 residues. The germline V and J ends were trimmed by 3 bases and 0 bases, with 20 bases remaining between them. The CDR3 spells CSASWTANQNDQETQYF. In DNA form, the CDR3 reads TGCAGTGCTAGCTGGACAGCGAATCAAAATGACCAAGAGACCCAGTACTTC.

This chain uses TRBV6-1 with TRBJ2-5; TRBD2 agrees at 14 bases. With V trimmed by 7 bases and J by 3 bases, 7 bases remained unmatched. CDR3 length: 16 residues. Germline V CDR1 and CDR2: MNHNS, SASEGT. The CDR3: CASIRGLAGAKETQYF. The CDR3, as DNA: TGTGCCAGCATTCGGGGACTAGCGGGGGCAAAAGAGACCCAGTACTTC.

The chain combines TRBV12-3 or TRBV12-4 with TRBJ1-1; weak D call: TRBD1 (6 bases). V shed 7 bases and J shed 1 base, with 19 bases lying between them. The CDR3 contains 16 residues. The chain's CDR3 is CASTPGERQANTEAFF. The CDR3 nucleotides are TGTGCCAGCACCCCGGGGGAGAGACAGGCGAACACTGAAGCTTTCTTT.

This clonotype was seen many times. The rearrangement joins TRBV6-5 to TRBJ1-2; 8 bases map to TRBD1. This CDR3 region has 15 residues. Looked up from germline, CDR1 is MNHEY and CDR2 is SVGAGI. V trimming: 2 bases; J trimming: 4 bases; junction bases outside the gene matches: 6. This CDR3 reads CASSYLSQGGYGYTF. For the CDR3, the DNA is TGTGCCAGCAGTTACCTATCACAGGGGGGCTATGGCTACACCTTC.

The chain uses TRBV11-2 and TRBJ2-2, with TRBD2 as a possible D gene (5 bases). V was clipped by 1 base and J by 13 bases, with 13 bases between them. This CDR3 is 13 amino acids long. Germline V gives CDR1 SGHAT, CDR2 FQNNGV. The CDR3 here is CASSLVEEYALFF. The CDR3 nucleotides are TGTGCCAGCAGCTTAGTGGAGGAATATGCGCTGTTTTTT.

This clonotype has at least ten counts. The chain couples TRBV30 to TRBJ1-1; D remains unclear. V lost 6 bases, J lost 0 bases, and 8 bases lay in between. CDR1 and CDR2 from the germline V gene are GTSNPN and SVGIG (reference sequence). The CDR3 loop spans 12 amino acids. CDR3 loop: CACGGMNTEAFF. The CDR3 nucleotides read TGTGCCTGCGGTGGGATGAACACTGAAGCTTTCTTT. Variable domain in full (rest from reference TRBV30 and TRBJ1-1): SQTIHQWPATLVQPVGSPLSLECTVEGTSNPNLYWYRQAAGRGLQLLFYSVGIGQISSEVPQNLSASRPQDRQFILSSKKLLLSDSGFYLCACGGMNTEAFFGQGTRLTVV.